The 27 T cell receptor beta chains listed next were all sequenced from one sample in a study of blood T cells in healthy people across ages. Using a J-beta primer mix together with a sample-barcoded 5' primer, a second PCR was run for 7 to 11 cycles. MiXCR, run by TCRdb on the 5' RACE reads, gives a single entry per CDR3 protein. The sample includes about a million distinct CDR3 sequences, roughly 50% of them seen just once. What was sequenced was blood. The receptors shown here come from a man under 40 in good health.

The chain is built from TRBV12-3 or TRBV12-4 and TRBJ1-2, with 10 bases lining up with TRBD1. The CDR3 contains 17 residues. V was clipped by 5 bases and J by 8 bases; unmatched bases: 17. The CDR3 reads CASSGKRPGTGESGYTF. DNA for the CDR3: TGTGCCAGCAGTGGAAAGCGACCCGGGACAGGGGAAAGCGGCTACACCTTC.

The chain joins TRBV10-3 to TRBJ1-3; 8 nucleotides line up with TRBD1. Germline V CDR1 and CDR2: ENHRY, SYGVKD. Trimming took 4 bases from V and 1 from J; bases not matched to a gene: 3. This CDR3 region has 15 residues. The CDR3 sequence is CAISGQGKSGNTIYF. As DNA, the CDR3 is TGTGCCATCAGTGGACAGGGGAAGTCTGGAAACACCATATATTTT.

V is TRBV20-1 and J is TRBJ2-3, with TRBD2 as a possible D gene (6 bases). The V end lost 6 bases, the J end lost 3 bases, and 10 bases lay between the germline ends. Germline values: CDR1 DFQATT, CDR2 SNEGSKA (reference sequence). The CDR3 consists of 12 residues. DNA of the CDR3: TGCAGTGCCCAGAGCGGGACAGATACGCAGTATTTT. This sequence encodes CSAQSGTDTQYF.

This clonotype was seen more than once but under ten times. This chain uses TRBV20-1 with TRBJ2-7; 7 bases map to TRBD2. This CDR3 is built from 13 residues. Germline V gene data show CDR1 as DFQATT and CDR2 as SNEGSKA (reference sequence). The trim removed 6 bases at V and 3 bases at J, leaving 8 bases unmatched. The CDR3 DNA is TGCAGTGCCCTCTCGGGGGGAAACTACGAGCAGTACTTC. Translating it yields CSALSGGNYEQYF.

This clonotype was observed a handful of times. V gene TRBV20-1 combines with J gene TRBJ2-6; no definite D call. CDR1 is DFQATT and CDR2 is SNEGSKA in the germline V gene (reference sequence). The CDR3 contains 14 residues. Trimming removed 6 bases from V and 0 bases from J, with 9 bases in between. For the CDR3, the DNA is TGCAGTGCGCCGGATAGCTCTGGGGCCAACGTCCTGACTTTC. Protein: CSAPDSSGANVLTF.

This chain uses TRBV21-1 with TRBJ2-7; the table's D call TRBD1 went unverified against the DNA. TRBV21-1 is a known pseudogene. The CDR3 has 15 residues. The CDR3, as DNA: TGTGCCAGCAGCCCCCGGACAGAGATCCTCTACGAGCAGTACTTC. Encoded protein: CASSPRTEILYEQYF.

The genes are TRBV4-2 and TRBJ2-1; tentative D call: TRBD2 (7 bases). Deletions cut 0 bases from V and 0 bases from J, with 12 bases between. The CDR3 length is 17 residues. Per the germline V gene, CDR1 is LGHNA and CDR2 is YNFKEQ. The CDR3 loop is CASSQESRGGSYNEQFF. The CDR3 DNA reads as TGTGCCAGCAGCCAAGAATCGAGGGGGGGCTCCTACAATGAGCAGTTCTTC.

The V call is TRBV9, the J call TRBJ2-3; 7 bases line up with TRBD2. CDR1 and CDR2 (germline): SGDLS, YYNGEE. CDR3 length: 15 residues. Trimming took 2 bases from V and 2 from J; bases not matched to a gene: 5. Written as DNA, the CDR3 is TGTGCCAGCAGCGTGGGGACTACCAACACAGATACGCAGTATTTT. This translates into CASSVGTTNTDTQYF.

This clonotype was recorded a few times. The V call is TRBV6-5, the J call TRBJ1-2; D gene ambiguous. Germline loops: CDR1 MNHEY, CDR2 SVGAGI. Trimming pared 0 bases from V and 9 bases from J, leaving 17 bases between. The CDR3 runs 15 residues. The chain's CDR3 is CASSYSRRESQRYTF. The CDR3 nucleotides read TGTGCCAGCAGTTACTCGAGGCGGGAGTCCCAGCGCTACACCTTC.

The table lists this clonotype with a few counts. This sequence joins TRBV27 and TRBJ2-6; D ambiguous. V was shortened by 4 bases and J by 0 bases, with 10 bases between the two germline ends. The length of the CDR3 is 16 residues. Germline V CDR1 and CDR2: MNHEY, SMNVEV (reference sequence). The CDR3, as DNA: TGTGCCAGCAGTTCCCCGACGGGCTCTGGGGCCAACGTCCTGACTTTC. Its protein is CASSSPTGSGANVLTF. Filled out from reference TRBV27 and TRBJ2-6, the complete variable domain reads EAQVTQNPRYLITVTGKKLTVTCSQNMNHEYMSWYRQDPGLGLRQIYYSMNVEVTDKGDVPEGYKVSRKEKRNFPLILESPSPNQTSLYFCASSSPTGSGANVLTFGAGSRLTVL.

To note about this clonotype: This may be a read error, as it is one base from a much larger clone. J is TRBJ2-2 and V is TRBV29-1, with D perhaps matching TRBD1 or TRBD2 (5 bases each). The germline V gene has CDR1 SQVTM and CDR2 ANQGSEA. This CDR3 has 13 residues. The V gene lost 3 bases and the J gene lost 1 base, with 6 bases spanning the gap. As DNA, the CDR3 is TGCAGCGTTGAGGGGGTGAACACCGGGGAGCTGTTTTTT. Encoded protein: CSVEGVNTGELFF.

The chain combines TRBV19 with TRBJ2-6; D is perhaps TRBD2 (5 bases). The V end was cut by 3 bases, the J end by 0 bases, with 18 bases between. From germline, CDR1 is LNHDA and CDR2 SQIVND (reference sequence). The CDR3 runs to 19 residues. CDR3 amino acids: CASSMEFPGLGSGANVLTF. The CDR3 nucleotides are TGTGCCAGTAGTATGGAGTTCCCTGGACTGGGCTCTGGGGCCAACGTCCTGACTTTC.

This clonotype was seen a handful of times. The gene calls are TRBV3-1 and TRBJ2-5; perhaps TRBD2 as D (6 bases). Germline CDR1 and CDR2: LGHDT and YNNKEL (reference sequence). Trimming took 5 bases from V and 5 from J, leaving 18 bases between them. The CDR3 runs to 15 residues. The CDR3 DNA is TGTGCCAGCAGCGCTCCATACAGTGGAGGGGAGACCCAGTACTTC. The encoded protein is CASSAPYSGGETQYF.

This clonotype has just a few counts. The chain is built from TRBV2 and TRBJ2-7, with TRBD2 matching 12 bases. The CDR3 extends over 15 amino acids. In germline, CDR1 is SNHLY, CDR2 FYNNEI. The junction had 4 bases not matched to a gene; V was cut back by 5 bases and J by 2 bases. CDR3 coding DNA: TGTGCCAGCAGTCTAGCGGGGGGGCCGACCTACGAGCAGTACTTC. Its protein is CASSLAGGPTYEQYF.

This rearrangement joins TRBV12-3 or TRBV12-4 to TRBJ1-3, with D perhaps TRBD1 (5 bases). V lost 5 bases and J lost 0, with 14 bases in between. The CDR3 is 16 amino acids. The CDR3 DNA sequence: TGTGCCAGCAGTCCCCCGGGGGGTCTCTCTGGAAACACCATATATTTT. Protein product: CASSPPGGLSGNTIYF.

This chain connects TRBV7-2 to TRBJ2-3, with TRBD2 matching 13 bases. V lost 8 bases and J lost 2; bases outside the gene matches: 4. This CDR3 contains 15 residues. The germline CDR1 and CDR2 sequences are SGHTA and FQGNSA. The CDR3 nucleotides are TGTGCCAGCGGACTAGCGGGGGATTACACAGATACGCAGTATTTT. Its translation: CASGLAGDYTDTQYF.

This clonotype appeared a few times. V usage is TRBV7-3 and J usage is TRBJ2-3, with 7 nucleotides matching TRBD1. CDR3 length equals 16 residues. The germline V gene encodes CDR1 SGHTA and CDR2 FQGTGA. The trim removed 2 bases at V and 4 bases at J, leaving 9 bases unmatched. CDR3 residues: CASSLGPQGVADTQYF. CDR3 coding DNA: TGTGCCAGCAGCTTAGGTCCGCAGGGGGTGGCAGATACGCAGTATTTT.

The chain uses TRBV6-5 and TRBJ1-2; D possibly corresponds to TRBD1 (6 bases). The CDR3 is 14 residues long. Per germline, CDR1 MNHEY and CDR2 SVGAGI. Trimming removed 6 bases from V and 0 bases from J, with 11 bases in between. CDR3 amino acids: CASRRAGANYGYTF. The DNA of the CDR3 is TGTGCCAGCAGACGAGCAGGGGCTAACTATGGCTACACCTTC.

The chain couples TRBV20-1 to TRBJ2-7; the match to TRBD1 covers 8 bases. J lost 0 bases, V lost 3 bases, and 4 bases had no gene match. Germline V lookup: CDR1 DFQATT, CDR2 SNEGSKA (reference sequence). CDR3 length: 14 amino acids. The CDR3 region is CSASQGANSYEQYF. The CDR3 DNA sequence: TGCAGTGCTAGTCAGGGGGCTAACTCCTACGAGCAGTACTTC.

The chain employs TRBV28 and TRBJ2-3, with 7 bases identical to TRBD1. After removal of 5 bases from V and 2 bases from J, the junction contained 13 bases not matched to a gene. The length of the CDR3 is 17 residues. Germline V lookup: CDR1 MDHEN, CDR2 SYDVKM. CDR3 DNA sequence: TGTGCCAGCAGTCCAACACACGGACAGGACTTCACAGATACGCAGTATTTT. It specifies CASSPTHGQDFTDTQYF.

This clonotype came up a few times. The chain links TRBV20-1 to TRBJ1-5, with D maybe TRBD1 (6 bases). V was pared by 3 bases and J by 1 base, with 13 bases between. The length of the CDR3 is 15 residues. The V gene's germline CDR1 is DFQATT and CDR2 SNEGSKA (reference sequence). CDR3 in amino acids: CSASSGGESNQPQHF. CDR3 nucleotides: TGCAGTGCTAGTTCCGGGGGCGAGAGCAATCAGCCCCAGCATTTT.

The chain joins TRBV3-1 to TRBJ1-2, with TRBD1 as a possible D gene (6 bases). Trimming took off 4 bases at V and 8 bases at J, with 17 bases between the two ends. CDR3 length: 14 residues. CDR1 is LGHDT, CDR2 YNNKEL, per germline (reference sequence). The CDR3 region is CASSPRTATGGYTF. CDR3 in DNA: TGTGCCAGCAGCCCTAGGACAGCAACTGGAGGCTACACCTTC.

The chain is built from TRBV20-1 and TRBJ2-3; D perhaps matches TRBD2 (5 bases). From germline, CDR1 is DFQATT and CDR2 SNEGSKA (reference sequence). V lost 3 bases to trimming and J lost 1 base, with 14 bases between them. CDR3 length equals 15 residues. CDR3 amino acids: CSASMEAKRTDTQYF. The CDR3 nucleotides are TGCAGTGCTAGTATGGAGGCGAAACGCACAGATACGCAGTATTTT.

This clonotype has a handful of counts. The rearrangement links TRBV7-2 to TRBJ1-5; 8 bases are shared with TRBD1. Trimming took 5 bases from V and 6 from J; bases not matched to a gene: 9. The CDR3 spans 15 residues. CDR1 SGHTA and CDR2 FQGNSA come from the germline V gene. The CDR3 sequence is CASSIDRGFSQPQHF. The CDR3 DNA sequence: TGTGCCAGCAGCATTGACAGGGGTTTCAGTCAGCCCCAGCATTTT.

The genes are TRBV4-3 and TRBJ2-7; tentatively, D is TRBD1 (5 bases). The V and J ends lost 4 bases and 1 base respectively, with 11 bases between them. The CDR3 consists of 14 residues. From germline, CDR1 is LGHNA and CDR2 YSLEER. CDR3 residues: CASSRQTVSYEQYF. Written as DNA, the CDR3 is TGCGCCAGCAGCCGCCAGACAGTTTCCTACGAGCAGTACTTC.

The chain recombines TRBV6-5 with TRBJ1-5; D unclear. Germline V gene sequence: CDR1 MNHEY, CDR2 SVGAGI. This CDR3 region has 14 residues. Deletions cut 6 bases from V and 0 bases from J, with 9 bases between. The CDR3 spells CASRPDNSNQPQHF. In DNA form, the CDR3 reads TGTGCCAGCAGACCAGATAATAGCAATCAGCCCCAGCATTTT.

The chain links TRBV20-1 to TRBJ2-1, with 10 bases identical to TRBD2. The CDR3 is 15 amino acids. The V and J ends lost 0 bases and 4 bases, in that order; junction bases with no gene match: 3. The germline V gene encodes CDR1 DFQATT and CDR2 SNEGSKA (reference sequence). The CDR3 nucleotides read TGCAGTGCTAGAGATACTAGCGGGGATTACAATGAGCAGTTCTTC. Its protein product is CSARDTSGDYNEQFF.